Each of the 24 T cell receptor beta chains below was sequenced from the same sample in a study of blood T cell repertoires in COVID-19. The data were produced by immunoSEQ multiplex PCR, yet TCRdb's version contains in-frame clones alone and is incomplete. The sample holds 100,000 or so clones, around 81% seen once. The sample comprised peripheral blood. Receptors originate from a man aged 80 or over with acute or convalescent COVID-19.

This CDR3 reads CASSSGTSGRGELFF. The CDR3, as DNA: TGCGCCAGCAGCTCGGGGACTAGCGGGAGAGGGGAGCTGTTTTTT. The V gene is TRBV5-1, the J gene TRBJ2-2, with 14 positions matching TRBD2. Trimming cost V 3 bases and J 8 bases; bases outside gene matches: 3. Looked up from germline, CDR1 is SGHRS and CDR2 is YFSETQ. This CDR3 has 15 amino acids.

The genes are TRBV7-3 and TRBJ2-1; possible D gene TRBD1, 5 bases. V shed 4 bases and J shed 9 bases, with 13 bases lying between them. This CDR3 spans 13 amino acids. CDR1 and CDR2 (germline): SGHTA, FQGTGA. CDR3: CASSSRVSGEQFF. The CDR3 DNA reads TGTGCCAGCAGCTCCAGGGTCTCGGGTGAGCAGTTCTTC. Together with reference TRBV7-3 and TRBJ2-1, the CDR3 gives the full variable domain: GAGVSQTPSNKVTEKGKYVELRCDPISGHTALYWYRQSLGQGPEFLIYFQGTGAADDSGLPNDRFFAVRPEGSVSTLKIQRTERGDSAVYLCASSSRVSGEQFFGPGTRLTVL.

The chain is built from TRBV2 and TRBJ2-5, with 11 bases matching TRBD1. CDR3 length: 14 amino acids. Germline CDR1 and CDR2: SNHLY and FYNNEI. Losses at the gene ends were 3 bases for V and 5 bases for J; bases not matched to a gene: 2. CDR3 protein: CASSDGTGGETQYF. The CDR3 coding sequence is TGTGCCAGCAGTGACGGGACAGGGGGTGAGACCCAGTACTTC. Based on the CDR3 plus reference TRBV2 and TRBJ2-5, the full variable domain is EPEVTQTPSHQVTQMGQEVILRCVPISNHLYFYWYRQILGQKVEFLVSFYNNEISEKSEIFDDQFSVERPDGSNFTLKIRSTKLEDSAMYFCASSDGTGGETQYFGPGTRLLVL.

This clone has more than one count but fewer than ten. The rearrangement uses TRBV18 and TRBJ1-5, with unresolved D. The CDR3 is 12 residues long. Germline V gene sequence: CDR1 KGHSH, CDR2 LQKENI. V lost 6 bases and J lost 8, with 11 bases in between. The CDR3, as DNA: TGTGCCAGCTCGCCCACAGCGGAGCCCCAGCATTTT. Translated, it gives CASSPTAEPQHF.

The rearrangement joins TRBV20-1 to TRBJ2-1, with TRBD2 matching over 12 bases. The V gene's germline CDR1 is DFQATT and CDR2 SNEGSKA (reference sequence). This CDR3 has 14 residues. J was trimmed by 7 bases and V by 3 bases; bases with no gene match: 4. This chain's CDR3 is CSASTSGRMNEQFF. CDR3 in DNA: TGCAGTGCTAGTACTAGCGGGAGGATGAATGAGCAGTTCTTC.

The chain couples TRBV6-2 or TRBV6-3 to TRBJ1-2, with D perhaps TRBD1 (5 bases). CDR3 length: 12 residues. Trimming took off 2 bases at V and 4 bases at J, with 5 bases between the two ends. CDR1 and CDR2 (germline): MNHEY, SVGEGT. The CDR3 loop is CASSYTGYGYTF. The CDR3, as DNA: TGTGCCAGCAGTTACACAGGCTATGGCTACACCTTC.

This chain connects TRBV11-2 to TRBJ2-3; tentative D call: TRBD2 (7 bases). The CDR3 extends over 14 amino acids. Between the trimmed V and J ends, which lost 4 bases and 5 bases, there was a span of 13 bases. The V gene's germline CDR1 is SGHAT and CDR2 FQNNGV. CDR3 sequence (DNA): TGTGCCAGCAGCTCTCGCGGGGGCGGAGATACGCAGTATTTT. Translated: CASSSRGGGDTQYF.

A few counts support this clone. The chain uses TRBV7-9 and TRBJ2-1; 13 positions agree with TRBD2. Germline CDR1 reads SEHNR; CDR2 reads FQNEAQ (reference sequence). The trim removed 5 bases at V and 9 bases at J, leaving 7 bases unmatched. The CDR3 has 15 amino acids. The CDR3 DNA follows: TGTGCCAGCAGCCACGGACTAGCGGGAGTGGGTGAGCAGTTCTTC. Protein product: CASSHGLAGVGEQFF.

The CDR3 DNA is TGTGCCAGCAGCCAGAGCGGGGCCAAAAACATTCAGTACTTC. As protein: CASSQSGAKNIQYF. The V call is TRBV7-2, the J call TRBJ2-4, with D perhaps matching TRBD2 (6 bases). CDR3 length equals 14 residues. Trimming left V 5 bases short and J 1 base short, with 9 bases between. Germline assignment: CDR1 SGHTA and CDR2 FQGNSA. The full variable domain, completed using reference TRBV7-2 and TRBJ2-4, is GAGVSQSPSNKVTEKGKDVELRCDPISGHTALYWYRQSLGQGLEFLIYFQGNSAPDKSGLPSDRFSAERTGGSVSTLTIQRTQQEDSAVYLCASSQSGAKNIQYFGAGTRLSVL.

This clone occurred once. Here the CDR3 reads CASSQDGFTEAFF. CDR3 DNA sequence: TGTGCCAGCAGCCAAGACGGTTTTACTGAAGCTTTCTTT. The chain employs TRBV3-1 (or the pseudogene TRBV3-2) and TRBJ1-1; D unresolved. This CDR3 comprises 13 residues. V lost 0 bases, J lost 5 bases, and 7 bases lay in between. Germline V gene lookup returns CDR1 LGHDT and CDR2 YNNKEL (reference sequence).

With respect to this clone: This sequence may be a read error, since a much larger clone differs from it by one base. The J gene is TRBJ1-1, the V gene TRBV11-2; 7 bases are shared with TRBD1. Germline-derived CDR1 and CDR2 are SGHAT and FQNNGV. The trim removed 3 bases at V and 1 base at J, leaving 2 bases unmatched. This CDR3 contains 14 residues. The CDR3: CASSLGQSNTEAFF. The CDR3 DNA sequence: TGTGCCAGCAGCTTGGGACAGTCGAACACTGAAGCTTTCTTT.

The CDR3 loop reads CASSIDPEETQYF. The CDR3 DNA follows: TGTGCCAGTAGTATAGACCCGGAAGAGACCCAGTACTTC. V is TRBV19 and J is TRBJ2-5; D gene uncertain. The CDR3 covers 13 residues. V was trimmed by 0 bases and J by 3 bases, leaving 5 bases between them. CDR1 is LNHDA, CDR2 SQIVND, per germline (reference sequence).

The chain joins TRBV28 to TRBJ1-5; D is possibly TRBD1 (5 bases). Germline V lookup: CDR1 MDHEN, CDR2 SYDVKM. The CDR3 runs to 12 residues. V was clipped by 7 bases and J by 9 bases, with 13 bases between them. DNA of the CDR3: TGTGCCAGCATGACAGCTCTGTGGCCCCAGCATTTT. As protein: CASMTALWPQHF.

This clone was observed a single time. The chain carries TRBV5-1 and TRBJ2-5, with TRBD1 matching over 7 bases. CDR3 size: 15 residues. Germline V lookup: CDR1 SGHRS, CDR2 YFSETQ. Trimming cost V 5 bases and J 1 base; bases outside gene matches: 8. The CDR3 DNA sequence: TGCGCCAGCAGGGCTAAGACAGGGTTCCAAGAGACCCAGTACTTC. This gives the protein CASRAKTGFQETQYF.

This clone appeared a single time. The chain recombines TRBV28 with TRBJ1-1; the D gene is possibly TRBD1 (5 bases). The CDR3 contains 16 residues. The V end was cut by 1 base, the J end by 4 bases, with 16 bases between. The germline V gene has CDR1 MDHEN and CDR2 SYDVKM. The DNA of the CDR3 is TGTGCCAGCAGTTTATTCCTAGACAGCCTTTTCACTGAAGCTTTCTTT. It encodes CASSLFLDSLFTEAFF.

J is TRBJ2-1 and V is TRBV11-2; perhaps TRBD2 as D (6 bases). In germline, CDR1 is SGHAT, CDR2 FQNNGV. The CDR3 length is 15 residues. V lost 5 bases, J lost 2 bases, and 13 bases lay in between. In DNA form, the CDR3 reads TGTGCCAGCAGCCTCGGGACTTTCGCCTACAATGAGCAGTTCTTC. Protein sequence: CASSLGTFAYNEQFF.

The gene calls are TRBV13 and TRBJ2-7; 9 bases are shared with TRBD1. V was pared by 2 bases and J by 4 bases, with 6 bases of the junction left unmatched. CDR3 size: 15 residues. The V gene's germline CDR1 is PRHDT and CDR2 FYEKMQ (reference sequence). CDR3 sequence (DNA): TGTGCCAGCAGCTTATCAGAGGACAGGGGTTACGAGCAGTACTTC. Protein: CASSLSEDRGYEQYF.

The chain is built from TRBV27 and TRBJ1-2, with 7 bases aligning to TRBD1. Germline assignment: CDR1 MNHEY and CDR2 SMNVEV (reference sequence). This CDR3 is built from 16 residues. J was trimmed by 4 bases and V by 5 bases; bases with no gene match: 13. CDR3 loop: CASSHLGQDGSYGYTF. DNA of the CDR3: TGTGCCAGCAGTCACTTAGGACAGGACGGGAGCTATGGCTACACCTTC.

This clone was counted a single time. CDR3 amino acids: CASSGLGPSSYNEQFF. CDR3 in DNA: TGTGCCAGCAGCGGTCTTGGGCCCAGCTCCTACAATGAGCAGTTCTTC. This rearrangement joins TRBV7-2 to TRBJ2-1; no clear D. There are 16 residues in the CDR3. V lost 5 bases, J lost 0 bases, and 14 bases lay in between. From germline, CDR1 is SGHTA and CDR2 FQGNSA. Variable domain in full (rest from reference TRBV7-2 and TRBJ2-1): GAGVSQSPSNKVTEKGKDVELRCDPISGHTALYWYRQSLGQGLEFLIYFQGNSAPDKSGLPSDRFSAERTGGSVSTLTIQRTQQEDSAVYLCASSGLGPSSYNEQFFGPGTRLTVL.

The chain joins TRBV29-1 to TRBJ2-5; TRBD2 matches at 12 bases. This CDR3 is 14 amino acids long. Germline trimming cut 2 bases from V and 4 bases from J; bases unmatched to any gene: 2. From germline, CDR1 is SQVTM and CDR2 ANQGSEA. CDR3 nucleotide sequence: TGCAGCGTTGAATTGACTAGCGGGAGAGAGACCCAGTACTTC. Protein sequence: CSVELTSGRETQYF.

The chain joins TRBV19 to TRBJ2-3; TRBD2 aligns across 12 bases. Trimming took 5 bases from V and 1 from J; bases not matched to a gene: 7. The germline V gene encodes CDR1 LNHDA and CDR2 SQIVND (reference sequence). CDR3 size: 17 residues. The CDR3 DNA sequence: TGTGCCAGTAGTTCCTCGGGACTAGCGGGTCGCACAGATACGCAGTATTTT. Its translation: CASSSSGLAGRTDTQYF.

The CDR3 DNA follows: TGTGCCATCACTAGCGGGAGCTCCTACGAGCAGTACTTC. Encoded protein: CAITSGSSYEQYF. This chain connects TRBV28 to TRBJ2-7, with 11 bases lining up with TRBD2. J was trimmed by 0 bases and V by 10 bases; bases with no gene match: 2. Germline values: CDR1 MDHEN, CDR2 SYDVKM. The CDR3 length is 13 residues.

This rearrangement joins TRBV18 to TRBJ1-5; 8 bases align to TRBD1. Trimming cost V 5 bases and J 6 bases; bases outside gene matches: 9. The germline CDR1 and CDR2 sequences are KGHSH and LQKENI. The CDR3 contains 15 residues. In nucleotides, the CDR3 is TGTGCCAGCTCAGAACAGGGGGAGGGAATTCAGCCCCAGCATTTT. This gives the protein CASSEQGEGIQPQHF.

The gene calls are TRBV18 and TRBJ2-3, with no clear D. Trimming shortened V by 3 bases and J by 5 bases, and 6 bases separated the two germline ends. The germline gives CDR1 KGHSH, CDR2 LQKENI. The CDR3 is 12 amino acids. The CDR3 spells CASSPQIDTQYF. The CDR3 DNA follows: TGTGCCAGCTCACCTCAAATAGATACGCAGTATTTT.